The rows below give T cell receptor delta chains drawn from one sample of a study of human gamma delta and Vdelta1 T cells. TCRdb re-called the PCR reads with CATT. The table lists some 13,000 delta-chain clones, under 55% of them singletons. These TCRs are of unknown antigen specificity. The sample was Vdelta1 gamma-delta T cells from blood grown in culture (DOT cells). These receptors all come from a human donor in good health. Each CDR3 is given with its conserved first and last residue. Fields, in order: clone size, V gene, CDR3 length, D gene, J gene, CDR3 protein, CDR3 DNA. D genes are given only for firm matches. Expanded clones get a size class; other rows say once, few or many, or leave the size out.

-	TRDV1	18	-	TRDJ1	CALGELNLLAEYTDKLIF	TGTGCTCTTGGGGAACTAAACCTTCTTGCGGAATACACCGATAAACTCATCTTT
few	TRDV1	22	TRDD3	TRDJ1	CALGELALVERGDRSYTDKLIF	TGTGCTCTTGGGGAACTGGCGTTGGTTGAGAGGGGGGATAGATCGTACACCGATAAACTCATCTTT
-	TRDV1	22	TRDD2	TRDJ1	CALGELSLPTGWRSLYTDKLIF	TGTGCTCTTGGGGAACTAAGCCTTCCTACCGGCTGGAGATCCTTGTACACCGATAAACTCATCTTT
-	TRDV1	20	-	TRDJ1	CALGAQVRIPTGWGSDKLIF	TGTGCTCTTGGGGCCCAGGTGAGGATTCCTACTGGCTGGGGATCCGATAAACTCATCTTT
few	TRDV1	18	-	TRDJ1	CALGELSRRGPGTDKLIF	TGTGCTCTTGGGGAACTATCTCGGCGGGGGCCCGGGACCGATAAACTCATCTTT
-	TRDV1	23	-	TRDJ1	CALGELWPSPLSHSNWYTDKLIF	TGTGCTCTTGGGGAACTCTGGCCTTCTCCACTCTCCCACTCTAATTGGTACACCGATAAACTCATCTTT
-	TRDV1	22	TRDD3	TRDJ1	CALGDRLAFMSTGDMRSHKLIF	TGTGCTCTTGGGGACCGCTTGGCCTTTATGAGTACTGGGGATATGCGGTCCCATAAACTCATCTTT
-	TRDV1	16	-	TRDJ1	CALGVSPAPYTDKLIF	TGTGCTCTTGGGGTCTCCCCCGCCCCGTACACCGATAAACTCATCTTT
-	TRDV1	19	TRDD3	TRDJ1	CALGEGDPYGGYSTDKLIF	TGTGCTCTTGGGGAAGGAGATCCCTACGGGGGATACTCCACCGATAAACTCATCTTT
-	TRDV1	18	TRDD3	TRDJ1	CALGEPPSSTGGSDKLIF	TGTGCTCTTGGGGAACCCCCTTCCTCTACTGGGGGATCCGATAAACTCATCTTT
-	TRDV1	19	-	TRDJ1	CALGELRIPGFNSKDKLIF	TGTGCTCTTGGGGAACTCCGAATCCCCGGATTTAATTCAAAGGATAAACTCATCTTT
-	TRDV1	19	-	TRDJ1	CALGEVSSVLGNGTDKLIF	TGTGCTCTTGGGGAAGTATCCTCGGTCCTGGGAAATGGTACCGATAAACTCATCTTT
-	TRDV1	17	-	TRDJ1	CALGRWIPTHLLGELIF	TGTGCTCTTGGGAGGTGGATTCCTACCCACTTACTGGGGGAACTCATCTTT
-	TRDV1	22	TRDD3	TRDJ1	CALGEQASPLLGDLGPADKLIF	TGTGCTCTTGGGGAACAAGCTTCCCCCTTACTGGGGGACCTCGGGCCGGCCGATAAACTCATCTTT
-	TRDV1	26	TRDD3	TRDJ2	CALGMRGSGNFLGDTRSSPLTAQLFF	TGTGCTCTTGGGATGAGAGGTTCAGGTAATTTTTTGGGGGATACGCGCTCCTCGCCTTTGACAGCACAACTCTTCTTT
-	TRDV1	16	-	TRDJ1	CALGERPAAGTDKLIF	TGTGCTCTTGGGGAACGCCCCGCCGCGGGCACCGATAAACTCATCTTT
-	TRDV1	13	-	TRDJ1	CALGGENGDKLIF	TGTGCTCTTGGGGGGGAGAATGGGGATAAACTCATCTTT
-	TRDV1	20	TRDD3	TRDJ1	CALGELSDYWGISNLGKLIF	TGTGCTCTTGGGGAACTTTCCGACTACTGGGGGATAAGTAATCTAGGTAAACTCATCTTT
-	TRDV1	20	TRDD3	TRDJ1	CALGELQLYWGGMYTDKLIF	TGTGCTCTTGGGGAACTGCAGCTGTACTGGGGGGGGATGTACACCGATAAACTCATCTTT
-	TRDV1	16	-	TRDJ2	CALGEPRRPSRAQLFF	TGTGCTCTTGGGGAACCCCGCCGGCCTAGCCGAGCACAACTCTTCTTT
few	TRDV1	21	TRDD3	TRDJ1	CALGEALGAPWGIQCPDKLIF	TGTGCTCTTGGGGAGGCGCTGGGGGCCCCCTGGGGGATACAATGTCCCGATAAACTCATCTTT
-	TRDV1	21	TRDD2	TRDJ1	CALGVTFLRRGDPFYTDKLIF	TGTGCTCTTGGGGTTACCTTCCTACGTCGGGGGGACCCATTTTACACCGATAAACTCATCTTT
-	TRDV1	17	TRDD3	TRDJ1	CALGAGGLTVYTDKLIF	TGTGCTCTTGGGGCTGGGGGACTGACCGTTTACACCGATAAACTCATCTTT
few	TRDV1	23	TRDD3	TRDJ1	CALGEQNPHWGILESLGTDKLIF	TGTGCTCTTGGGGAACAAAATCCTCACTGGGGGATACTTGAGTCTTTGGGAACCGATAAACTCATCTTT
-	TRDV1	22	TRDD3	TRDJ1	CALGPRPSTTLWGIRSTDKLIF	TGTGCTCTCGGGCCCAGGCCCTCGACGACTCTCTGGGGGATAAGGAGCACCGATAAACTCATCTTT
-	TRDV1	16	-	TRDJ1	CALGDLGGGLIDKLIF	TGTGCTCTTGGGGATTTAGGGGGGGGTTTAATCGATAAACTCATCTTT
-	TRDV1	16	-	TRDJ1	CALGEVGSDLADKLIF	TGTGCTCTTGGGGAAGTCGGAAGTGATCTAGCCGATAAACTCATCTTT
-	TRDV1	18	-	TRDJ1	CALGEPFWGFFPVVKLIF	TGTGCTCTTGGGGAACCGTTCTGGGGTTTCTTTCCCGTAGTTAAACTCATCTTT
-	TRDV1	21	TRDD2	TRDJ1	CALGIPSGLPTKGQDTDKLIF	TGTGCTCTTGGGATTCCCTCGGGGCTTCCTACTAAGGGCCAGGACACCGATAAACTCATCTTT